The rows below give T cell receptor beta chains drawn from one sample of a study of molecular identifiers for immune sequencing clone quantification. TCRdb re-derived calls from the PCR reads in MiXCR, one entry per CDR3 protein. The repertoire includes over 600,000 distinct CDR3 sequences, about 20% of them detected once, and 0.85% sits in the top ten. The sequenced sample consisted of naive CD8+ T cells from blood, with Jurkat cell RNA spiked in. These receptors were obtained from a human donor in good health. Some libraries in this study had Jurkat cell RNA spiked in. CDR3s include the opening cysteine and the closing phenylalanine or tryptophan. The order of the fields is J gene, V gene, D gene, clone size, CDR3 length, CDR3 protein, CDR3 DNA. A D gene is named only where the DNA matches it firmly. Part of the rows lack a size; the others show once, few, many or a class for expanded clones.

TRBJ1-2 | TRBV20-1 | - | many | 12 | CSAPREHYGYTF | TGCAGTGCCCCTAGGGAGCACTATGGCTACACCTTC
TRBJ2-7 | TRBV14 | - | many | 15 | CASSQGRGVSYEQYF | TGTGCCAGCAGCCAGGGAAGAGGCGTTTCCTACGAGCAGTACTTC
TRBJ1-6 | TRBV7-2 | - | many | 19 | CASSLLPFPTSSYNSPLHF | TGTGCCAGCAGCTTATTACCATTCCCGACCAGCTCCTATAATTCACCCCTCCACTTT
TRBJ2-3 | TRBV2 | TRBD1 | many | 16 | CASSEPGGKFTDTQYF | TGTGCCAGCAGTGAGCCAGGGGGCAAATTCACAGATACGCAGTATTTT
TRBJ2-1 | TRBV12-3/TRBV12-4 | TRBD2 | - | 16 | CASRRREGGFYNEQFF | TGTGCCAGCAGACGACGGGAGGGCGGCTTCTACAATGAGCAGTTCTTC
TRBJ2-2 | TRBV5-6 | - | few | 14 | CASSSKMNTGELFF | TGTGCCAGCAGCTCAAAGATGAACACCGGGGAGCTGTTTTTT
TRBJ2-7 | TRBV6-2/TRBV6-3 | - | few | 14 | CASSYDTSSYEQYF | TGTGCCAGCAGTTACGACACAAGCTCCTACGAGCAGTACTTC
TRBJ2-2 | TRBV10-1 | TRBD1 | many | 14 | CASTGGLNTGELFF | TGCGCCAGTACAGGGGGCCTGAACACCGGGGAGCTGTTTTTT
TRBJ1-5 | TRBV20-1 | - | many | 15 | CSARDRTARGQPQHF | TGCAGTGCTAGAGATAGGACAGCGAGGGGTCAGCCCCAGCATTTT
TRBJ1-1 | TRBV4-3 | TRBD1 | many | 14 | CASSQPGTGTEAFF | TGCGCCAGCAGCCAACCCGGGACAGGAACTGAAGCTTTCTTT
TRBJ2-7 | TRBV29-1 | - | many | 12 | CSVEEGATEQYF | TGCAGCGTTGAGGAGGGGGCGACCGAGCAGTACTTC
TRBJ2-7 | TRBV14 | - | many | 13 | CASSHGSGYEQYF | TGTGCCAGCAGCCACGGGAGTGGTTACGAGCAGTACTTC
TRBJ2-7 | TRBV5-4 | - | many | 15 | CASSLVVPGSYEQYF | TGTGCCAGCAGCTTGGTCGTTCCGGGCTCCTACGAGCAGTACTTC
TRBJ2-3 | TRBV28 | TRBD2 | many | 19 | CASSTFGLAGETSTDTQYF | TGTGCCAGCAGTACATTCGGACTAGCGGGAGAGACAAGCACAGATACGCAGTATTTT
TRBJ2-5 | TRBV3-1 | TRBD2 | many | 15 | CASSDGLAKGETQYF | TGTGCCAGCAGCGATGGACTAGCGAAAGGGGAGACCCAGTACTTC
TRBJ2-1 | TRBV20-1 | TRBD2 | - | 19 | CSARDLWGSTSGVNNGQFF | TGCAGTGCTAGAGACTTATGGGGTTCTACTAGCGGGGTTAACAATGGGCAGTTCTTC
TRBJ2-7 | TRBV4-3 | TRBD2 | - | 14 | CASSPARGGLEQYF | TGCGCCAGCAGCCCGGCCCGGGGGGGCCTAGAGCAGTACTTC
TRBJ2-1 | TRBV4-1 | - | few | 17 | CASSQDGGRGAYNEQFF | TGCGCCAGCAGCCAAGATGGGGGGCGCGGGGCCTACAATGAGCAGTTCTTC
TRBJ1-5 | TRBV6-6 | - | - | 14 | CASSGAFGNQPQHF | TGTGCCAGCAGTGGGGCATTTGGCAATCAGCCCCAGCATTTT
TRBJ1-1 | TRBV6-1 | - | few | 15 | CASSGEGLMNTEAFF | TGTGCCAGCAGTGGGGAGGGGTTAATGAACACTGAAGCTTTCTTT
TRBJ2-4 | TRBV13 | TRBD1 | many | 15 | CASSHTGGTKNIQYF | TGTGCCAGCAGTCATACAGGGGGAACCAAAAACATTCAGTACTTC
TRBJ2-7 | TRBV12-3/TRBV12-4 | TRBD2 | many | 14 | CASSLGGGPYEQYF | TGTGCCAGCAGCTTGGGGGGAGGGCCCTACGAGCAGTACTTC
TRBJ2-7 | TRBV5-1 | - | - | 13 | CASSLDSGVWQYF | TGCGCCAGCAGCTTGGATTCGGGAGTTTGGCAGTACTTC
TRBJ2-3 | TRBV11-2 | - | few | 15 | CASSFGRGSTDTQYF | TGTGCCAGCAGCTTTGGCAGGGGAAGCACAGATACGCAGTATTTT
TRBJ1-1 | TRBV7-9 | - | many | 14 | CASSLVAGQAAAFF | TGTGCCAGCAGCTTAGTAGCGGGGCAGGCCGCAGCTTTCTTT
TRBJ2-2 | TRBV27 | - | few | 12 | CASSFGNAELFF | TGTGCCAGCAGTTTTGGAAATGCGGAGCTGTTTTTT
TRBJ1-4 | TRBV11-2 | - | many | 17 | CASSLAAVGPGYEKLFF | TGTGCCAGCAGCTTAGCGGCGGTTGGGCCGGGTTATGAAAAACTGTTTTTT
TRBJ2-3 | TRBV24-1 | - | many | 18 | CATSDSNQDYHWFDTQYF | TGTGCCACCAGTGATTCAAACCAGGACTATCACTGGTTCGATACGCAGTATTTT
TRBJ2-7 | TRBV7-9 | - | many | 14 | CASSHQLQGPEQYF | TGTGCCAGCAGCCACCAATTACAGGGCCCCGAGCAGTACTTC